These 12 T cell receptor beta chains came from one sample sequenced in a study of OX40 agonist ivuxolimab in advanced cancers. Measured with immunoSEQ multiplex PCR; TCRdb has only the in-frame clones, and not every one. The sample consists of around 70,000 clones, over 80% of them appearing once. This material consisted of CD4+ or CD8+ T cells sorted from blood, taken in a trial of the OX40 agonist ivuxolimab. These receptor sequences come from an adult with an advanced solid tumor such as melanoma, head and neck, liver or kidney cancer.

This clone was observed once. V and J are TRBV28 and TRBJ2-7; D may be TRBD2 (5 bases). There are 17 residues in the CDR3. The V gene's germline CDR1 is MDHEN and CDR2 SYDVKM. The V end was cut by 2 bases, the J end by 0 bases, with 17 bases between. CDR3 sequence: CASSLMGSALVSYEQYF. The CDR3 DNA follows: TGTGCCAGCAGTTTAATGGGTTCCGCACTAGTCTCCTACGAGCAGTACTTC.

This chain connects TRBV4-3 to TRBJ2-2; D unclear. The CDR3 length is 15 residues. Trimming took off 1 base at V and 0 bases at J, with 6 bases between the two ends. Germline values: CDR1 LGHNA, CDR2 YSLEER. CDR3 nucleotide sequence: TGCGCCAGCAGCCAAGCAAGAGCGAACACCGGGGAGCTGTTTTTT. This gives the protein CASSQARANTGELFF.

This chain's CDR3 is CASTRGGSGNQPQHF. CDR3 DNA: TGTGCCAGCACGAGAGGGGGCTCGGGCAATCAGCCCCAGCATTTT. This chain uses TRBV28 with TRBJ1-5; TRBD1 matches 7 bases. The germline V gene encodes CDR1 MDHEN and CDR2 SYDVKM. V dropped 7 bases and J dropped 2; count of bases not matched to a gene: 8. The CDR3 totals 15 residues.

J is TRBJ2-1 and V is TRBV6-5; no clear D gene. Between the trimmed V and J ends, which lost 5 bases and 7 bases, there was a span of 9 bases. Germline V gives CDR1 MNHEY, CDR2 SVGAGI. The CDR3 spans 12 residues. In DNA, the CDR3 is TGTGCCAGCAGTCGCAACGTGAATGAGCAGTTCTTC. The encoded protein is CASSRNVNEQFF.

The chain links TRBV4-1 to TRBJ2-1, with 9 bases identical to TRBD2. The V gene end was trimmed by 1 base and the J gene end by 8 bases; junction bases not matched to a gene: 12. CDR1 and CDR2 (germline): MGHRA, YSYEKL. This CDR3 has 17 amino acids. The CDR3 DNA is TGCGCCAGCAGCCAAGGTCGCGCTAGCGGGATGGGGCATGAGCAGTTCTTC. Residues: CASSQGRASGMGHEQFF.

CDR3 amino acids: CASSVDGVEGIGYTF. DNA of the CDR3: TGTGCCAGCAGCGTAGATGGGGTGGAAGGGATAGGCTACACCTTC. The rearrangement joins TRBV9 to TRBJ1-2, with D unclear. This CDR3 comprises 15 residues. Trimming left V 0 bases short and J 8 bases short, with 17 bases between. CDR1 and CDR2 (germline): SGDLS, YYNGEE.

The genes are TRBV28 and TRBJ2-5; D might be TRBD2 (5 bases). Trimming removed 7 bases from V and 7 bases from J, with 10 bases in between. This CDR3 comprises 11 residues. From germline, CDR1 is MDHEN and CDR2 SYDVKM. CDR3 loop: CASTYEGTQYF. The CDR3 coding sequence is TGTGCCAGCACCTACGAGGGGACCCAGTACTTC.

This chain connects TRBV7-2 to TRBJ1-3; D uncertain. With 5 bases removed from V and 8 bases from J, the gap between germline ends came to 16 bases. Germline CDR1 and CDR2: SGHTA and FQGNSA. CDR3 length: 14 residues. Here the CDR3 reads CASSARAVTDTIYF. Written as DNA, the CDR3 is TGTGCCAGCAGCGCACGAGCGGTAACCGACACCATATATTTT. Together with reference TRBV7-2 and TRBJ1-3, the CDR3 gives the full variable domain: GAGVSQSPSNKVTEKGKDVELRCDPISGHTALYWYRQSLGQGLEFLIYFQGNSAPDKSGLPSDRFSAERTGGSVSTLTIQRTQQEDSAVYLCASSARAVTDTIYFGEGSWLTVV.

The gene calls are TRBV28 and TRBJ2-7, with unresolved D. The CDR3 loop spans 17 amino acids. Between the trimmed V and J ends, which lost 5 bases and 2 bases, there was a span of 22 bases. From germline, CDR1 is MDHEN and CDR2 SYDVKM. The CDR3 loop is CASSTPYAFDNTYEQYF. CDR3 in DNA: TGTGCCAGCAGTACCCCCTACGCCTTCGACAACACCTACGAGCAGTACTTC.

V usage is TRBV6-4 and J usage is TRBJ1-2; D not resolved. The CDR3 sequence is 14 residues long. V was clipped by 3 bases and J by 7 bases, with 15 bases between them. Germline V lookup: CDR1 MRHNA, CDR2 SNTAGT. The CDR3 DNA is TGTGCCAGCAGTGAAGGAGGAAGTTTAGGTGGCTACACCTTC. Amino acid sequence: CASSEGGSLGGYTF.

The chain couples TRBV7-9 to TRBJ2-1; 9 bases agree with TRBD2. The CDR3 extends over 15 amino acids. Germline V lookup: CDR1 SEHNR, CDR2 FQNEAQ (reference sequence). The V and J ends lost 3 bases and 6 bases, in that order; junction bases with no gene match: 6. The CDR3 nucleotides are TGTGCCAGCAGCTTTAGCGGGAGAACTAGCAATGAGCAGTTCTTC. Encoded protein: CASSFSGRTSNEQFF.

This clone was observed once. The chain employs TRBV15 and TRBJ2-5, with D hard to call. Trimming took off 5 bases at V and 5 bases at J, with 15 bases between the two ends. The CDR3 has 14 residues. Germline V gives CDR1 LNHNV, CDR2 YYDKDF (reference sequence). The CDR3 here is CATSLTMVQETQYF. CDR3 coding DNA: TGTGCCACCAGCTTGACGATGGTCCAGGAGACCCAGTACTTC.